Presented here are 4 T cell receptor beta chains from one specimen sequenced in a study of somatic mutations in cytotoxic T cells in rheumatoid arthritis. Method: immunoSEQ multiplex PCR; TCRdb's copy keeps in-frame clones and lacks some. The sample has roughly 20,000 clones, 86% seen once. The sample was CD8+ T cells sorted from blood. These receptor sequences come from a man aged 35-49 years in good health.

This chain joins TRBV5-6 and TRBJ2-1; 7 bases fit TRBD2. Germline V CDR1 and CDR2: SGHDT, YYEEEE. The V and J ends lost 0 bases and 8 bases, in that order; junction bases with no gene match: 5. This CDR3 contains 14 residues. CDR3 amino acids: CASSLGGRAYEQFF. CDR3 in DNA: TGTGCCAGCAGCTTGGGGGGGAGGGCCTATGAGCAGTTCTTC. The full variable domain, in which reference TRBV5-6 and TRBJ2-1 provide the parts outside the CDR3, is DAGVTQSPTHLIKTRGQQVTLRCSPKSGHDTVSWYQQALGQGPQFIFQYYEEEERQRGNFPDRFSGHQFPNYSSELNVNALLLGDSALYLCASSLGGRAYEQFFGPGTRLTVL.

The chain employs TRBV28 and TRBJ1-5; TRBD1 matches 7 bases. The CDR3 has 14 residues. Losses at the gene ends were 6 bases for V and 4 bases for J; bases not matched to a gene: 6. The germline V gene has CDR1 MDHEN and CDR2 SYDVKM. CDR3 in amino acids: CASRNRGMNQPQHF. CDR3 nucleotide sequence: TGTGCCAGCAGGAACAGGGGAATGAATCAGCCCCAGCATTTT.

This chain links TRBV6-1 with TRBJ2-5, with 12 bases fitting TRBD1. This CDR3 region has 15 residues. The V gene end was trimmed by 7 bases and the J gene end by 5 bases; junction bases not matched to a gene: 8. Germline lookup yields CDR1 MNHNS and CDR2 SASEGT. CDR3 nucleotides: TGTGCCAGCAACCGGGACAGGGGGCATGCGGAGACCCAGTACTTC. It encodes CASNRDRGHAETQYF.

The gene calls are TRBV7-6 and TRBJ2-3, with TRBD2 identical over 11 bases. The CDR3 has 18 amino acids. J was trimmed by 1 base and V by 5 bases; bases with no gene match: 11. Germline V gives CDR1 SGHVS, CDR2 FNYEAQ. This chain's CDR3 is CASSSGTSGLEGTDTQYF. In DNA, the CDR3 is TGTGCCAGCAGCAGTGGGACTAGCGGCCTGGAGGGCACAGATACGCAGTATTTT.